This entry lists 27 T cell receptor beta chains sequenced from one sample in a study of blood T cell repertoires in COVID-19. TCRdb's copy holds only in-frame clones and misses some; the assay was immunoSEQ multiplex PCR. The sample has fewer than 300,000 clones, roughly 83% seen once. Material: peripheral blood. The receptors here all came from a woman in her 70s with active or convalescent COVID-19.

The chain recombines TRBV10-3 with TRBJ1-1; no definite D call. This CDR3 is 13 amino acids long. Trimming pared 5 bases from V and 1 base from J, leaving 8 bases between. The germline CDR1 and CDR2 sequences are ENHRY and SYGVKD. In DNA form, the CDR3 reads TGTGCCATCAGTTCACGAGCGAACACTGAAGCTTTCTTT. It encodes CAISSRANTEAFF.

The chain links TRBV4-3 to TRBJ1-2, with D uncertain. This CDR3 has 13 residues. V was shortened by 0 bases and J by 4 bases, with 6 bases between the two germline ends. The germline CDR1 and CDR2 sequences are LGHNA and YSLEER. CDR3 sequence reads: CASSQERGYGYTF. The CDR3 coding sequence is TGCGCCAGCAGCCAAGAACGGGGCTATGGCTACACCTTC.

The rearrangement joins TRBV5-4 to TRBJ1-1; a possible D gene is TRBD1 (5 bases). V lost 4 bases and J lost 3, with 16 bases in between. The germline gives CDR1 SGHNT, CDR2 YYREEE (reference sequence). CDR3 length: 15 residues. The CDR3: CASSAHADSYTEAFF. CDR3 DNA sequence: TGTGCCAGCAGCGCCCACGCAGACAGCTACACTGAAGCTTTCTTT.

This rearrangement joins TRBV19 to TRBJ2-6, with TRBD1 as a possible D gene (5 bases). The CDR3 spans 18 residues. V lost 4 bases and J 0 bases, leaving 16 bases between the germline ends. The germline gives CDR1 LNHDA, CDR2 SQIVND (reference sequence). The chain's CDR3 is CASSTPRYRSSGANVLTF. The CDR3 DNA reads as TGTGCCAGTAGTACACCTCGATACAGGTCCTCTGGGGCCAACGTCCTGACTTTC. Full variable domain (outside the CDR3, taken from reference TRBV19 and TRBJ2-6): DGGITQSPKYLFRKEGQNVTLSCEQNLNHDAMYWYRQDPGQGLRLIYYSQIVNDFQKGDIAEGYSVSREKKESFPLTVTSAQKNPTAFYLCASSTPRYRSSGANVLTFGAGSRLTVL.

The chain has TRBV19 and TRBJ2-3, with D maybe TRBD1 (6 bases). CDR1 LNHDA and CDR2 SQIVND come from the germline V gene (reference sequence). CDR3 length: 16 amino acids. Trimming took off 1 base at V and 2 bases at J, with 13 bases between the two ends. CDR3: CASSIGGTTSTDTQYF. The CDR3 DNA is TGTGCCAGTAGTATAGGGGGGACAACTTCCACAGATACGCAGTATTTT. The entire variable domain, with the rest obtained from reference TRBV19 and TRBJ2-3, is as follows: DGGITQSPKYLFRKEGQNVTLSCEQNLNHDAMYWYRQDPGQGLRLIYYSQIVNDFQKGDIAEGYSVSREKKESFPLTVTSAQKNPTAFYLCASSIGGTTSTDTQYFGPGTRLTVL.

In its sample, this clone was seen once. The rearrangement uses TRBV18 and TRBJ2-7, with 9 bases matching TRBD1. J gave up 5 bases and V 3 bases, and 8 bases lay outside the gene matches. This CDR3 is built from 15 residues. The germline gives CDR1 KGHSH, CDR2 LQKENI. CDR3 sequence: CASSPGQGLNNEQYF. CDR3 in DNA: TGTGCCAGCTCACCTGGACAGGGGCTGAACAACGAGCAGTACTTC.

This clone was observed a handful of times. The chain links TRBV9 to TRBJ2-1; TRBD1 agrees at 8 bases. The V segment lost 2 bases and the J segment 4 bases; nucleotides outside the gene matches: 5. This CDR3 has 15 residues. Germline V gives CDR1 SGDLS, CDR2 YYNGEE. The DNA for the CDR3 is TGTGCCAGCAGCGTCTCGGGACAGGATTACAATGAGCAGTTCTTC. The encoded protein is CASSVSGQDYNEQFF.

V usage is TRBV2 and J usage is TRBJ1-2; no clear D gene. CDR1 and CDR2 from the germline V gene are SNHLY and FYNNEI. V was trimmed by 7 bases and J by 4 bases, leaving 10 bases between them. This CDR3 contains 12 residues. The CDR3 loop is CASIGRGYGYTF. CDR3 sequence (DNA): TGTGCCAGCATCGGCCGAGGCTATGGCTACACCTTC.

The chain employs TRBV3-1 (or the pseudogene TRBV3-2) and TRBJ1-1; the D is unclear. From germline, CDR1 is LGHDT and CDR2 YNNKEL (reference sequence). V was clipped by 4 bases and J by 1 base, with 13 bases between them. The CDR3 covers 15 residues. This CDR3 is CASSPPRGANTEAFF. Here the CDR3 DNA reads TGTGCCAGCAGCCCGCCTCGGGGTGCGAACACTGAAGCTTTCTTT.

V is TRBV19 and J is TRBJ2-2, with TRBD1 matching over 10 bases. CDR1 and CDR2 (germline): LNHDA, SQIVND (reference sequence). The length of the CDR3 is 16 residues. Germline trimming cut 4 bases from V and 5 bases from J; bases unmatched to any gene: 7. The CDR3 reads CASSSRTGGKTGELFF. CDR3 in DNA: TGTGCCAGTAGTAGTCGGACAGGGGGAAAAACCGGGGAGCTGTTTTTT.

The V gene is TRBV5-4, the J gene TRBJ1-1; TRBD1 matches 9 bases. The CDR3 covers 15 residues. CDR1 SGHNT and CDR2 YYREEE come from the germline V gene (reference sequence). Unmatched junction bases numbered 9, after V lost 7 bases and J lost 2 bases. The CDR3 spells CASRLQGALNTEAFF. The DNA for the CDR3 is TGTGCCAGCCGTCTACAGGGGGCATTAAACACTGAAGCTTTCTTT.

The gene calls are TRBV29-1 and TRBJ2-5; 9 bases fit TRBD2. The CDR3 has 15 amino acids. Germline loops: CDR1 SQVTM, CDR2 ANQGSEA. J gave up 4 bases and V 6 bases, and 12 bases lay outside the gene matches. CDR3 DNA sequence: TGCAGCGTCAAAGGGAGCGGGGGGCCTGGAGAGACCCAGTACTTC. Translation gives CSVKGSGGPGETQYF.

This clone was detected only once. The chain carries TRBV7-8 and TRBJ2-3; 12 bases line up with TRBD2. This CDR3 spans 17 amino acids. The V segment lost 5 bases and the J segment 4 bases; nucleotides outside the gene matches: 10. The germline gives CDR1 SGHVS, CDR2 FQNEAQ. As DNA, the CDR3 is TGTGCCAGCAGCCGTCGGACTAGCGGGACTTGGTCAGATACGCAGTATTTT. Encoded protein: CASSRRTSGTWSDTQYF.

The chain carries TRBV6-6 and TRBJ1-4; no firm D call. This CDR3 has 17 amino acids. Germline V CDR1 and CDR2: MNHNY, SVGAGI (reference sequence). Trimming cost V 5 bases and J 0 bases, with 16 bases left between them. This CDR3 reads CASSPSRHGATNEKLFF. As DNA, the CDR3 is TGTGCCAGCAGTCCCTCGAGACACGGTGCAACTAATGAAAAACTGTTTTTT.

The chain recombines TRBV3-1 (or the pseudogene TRBV3-2) with TRBJ2-5; 11 bases are a match to TRBD2. Germline CDR1 and CDR2: LGHDT and YNNKEL (reference sequence). CDR3 size: 15 residues. After removal of 4 bases from V and 4 bases from J, the junction contained 5 bases not matched to a gene. This CDR3 is CASSLYLAGGETQYF. In DNA, the CDR3 is TGTGCCAGCAGCCTCTACCTAGCGGGAGGAGAGACCCAGTACTTC.

The gene calls are TRBV18 and TRBJ1-3; TRBD1 agrees at 8 bases. In germline, CDR1 is KGHSH, CDR2 LQKENI. Trimming took 5 bases from V and 4 from J; bases not matched to a gene: 4. The CDR3 contains 14 residues. CDR3 in DNA: TGTGCCAGCTCATCGGACAGGGACGGAAACACCATATATTTT. Protein: CASSSDRDGNTIYF.

DNA for the CDR3: TGTGCCAGCAGCTTTGCGGATCGGGGTTGGTTATATGGCTACACCTTC. Translating gives CASSFADRGWLYGYTF. The chain carries TRBV11-2 and TRBJ1-2; unclear D gene. Germline V gene sequence: CDR1 SGHAT, CDR2 FQNNGV. Trimming removed 3 bases from V and 5 bases from J, with 19 bases in between. This CDR3 is 16 amino acids long.

This clone was seen a single time. The rearrangement joins TRBV4-3 to TRBJ1-2; 7 nucleotides agree with TRBD1. Trimming removed 0 bases from V and 0 bases from J; junction bases left unmatched: 4. The CDR3 extends over 16 amino acids. Germline-derived CDR1 and CDR2 are LGHNA and YSLEER. The CDR3 is CASSQDFQGANYGYTF. CDR3 nucleotides: TGCGCCAGCAGCCAAGACTTCCAGGGGGCTAACTATGGCTACACCTTC.

This sequence joins TRBV18 and TRBJ2-1; D ambiguous. The V end was cut by 3 bases, the J end by 9 bases, with 12 bases between. Germline lookup yields CDR1 KGHSH and CDR2 LQKENI. The CDR3 consists of 13 residues. The CDR3, as DNA: TGTGCCAGCTCACCGATAGTGAGCGCTGAGCAGTTCTTC. It yields the protein CASSPIVSAEQFF.

The chain uses TRBV9 and TRBJ2-2; possible D gene TRBD2, 6 bases. The germline gives CDR1 SGDLS, CDR2 YYNGEE. The CDR3 consists of 16 residues. Between the trimmed V and J ends, which lost 6 bases and 3 bases, there was a span of 18 bases. The CDR3 sequence is CASNPQPGDDTGELFF. The DNA of the CDR3 is TGTGCCAGCAACCCCCAGCCGGGGGACGACACCGGGGAGCTGTTTTTT.

This clone was observed a single time. For the CDR3, the DNA is TGTGCCAGCAGCTTGGCTTCCGGGACTCACTATGGCTACACCTTC. Residues: CASSLASGTHYGYTF. V is TRBV5-5 and J is TRBJ1-2; D may be TRBD1 (5 bases). V was trimmed by 0 bases and J by 3 bases, leaving 12 bases between them. This CDR3 is built from 15 residues. From germline, CDR1 is SGHKS and CDR2 YYEKEE (reference sequence).

This chain connects TRBV30 to TRBJ1-5; D not resolved. The CDR3 spans 13 residues. The V end lost 2 bases, the J end lost 0 bases, and 5 bases lay between the germline ends. CDR1 is GTSNPN and CDR2 is SVGIG in the germline V gene (reference sequence). For the CDR3, the DNA is TGTGCCTGGAGTCGTAATAGCAATCAGCCCCAGCATTTT. Protein product: CAWSRNSNQPQHF.

This chain connects TRBV7-2 to TRBJ2-5; the match to TRBD2 covers 9 bases. V was pared by 1 base and J by 5 bases, with 5 bases of the junction left unmatched. The length of the CDR3 is 15 residues. Germline CDR1 reads SGHTA; CDR2 reads FQGNSA. In DNA, the CDR3 is TGTGCCAGCAGCTTAGAGAGCGGGGGGCAGGAGACCCAGTACTTC. As protein: CASSLESGGQETQYF.

The chain joins TRBV11-3 to TRBJ2-4; D is perhaps TRBD1 (5 bases). V was clipped by 2 bases and J by 8 bases, with 13 bases between them. Germline-derived CDR1 and CDR2 are SGHNT and YENEEA. This CDR3 contains 14 residues. DNA for the CDR3: TGTGCCAGCAGCTTAACGGCAGGGTCGGACATTCAGTACTTC. Translation gives CASSLTAGSDIQYF.

The chain has TRBV28 and TRBJ2-6; D not certain. The germline V and J ends were trimmed by 4 bases and 2 bases, with 15 bases remaining between them. Germline values: CDR1 MDHEN, CDR2 SYDVKM. The CDR3 contains 17 residues. This CDR3 is CASSWARFGTGANVLTF. Here the CDR3 DNA reads TGTGCCAGCAGTTGGGCGCGATTTGGCACTGGGGCCAACGTCCTGACTTTC.

The chain employs TRBV5-1 and TRBJ1-2; D is unclear. The CDR3 loop spans 12 amino acids. V shed 1 base and J shed 8 bases, with 9 bases lying between them. The germline V gene encodes CDR1 SGHRS and CDR2 YFSETQ. CDR3 loop: CASSLSAEGYTF. The CDR3 DNA is TGCGCCAGCAGCTTGTCCGCGGAGGGCTACACCTTC.

This clone was found once. The chain links TRBV5-1 to TRBJ1-5, with 10 bases that match TRBD1. The CDR3 length is 13 residues. Germline loops: CDR1 SGHRS, CDR2 YFSETQ. After removal of 7 bases from V and 4 bases from J, the junction contained 2 bases not matched to a gene. CDR3 residues: CASRQGANQPQHF. The CDR3 coding sequence is TGCGCCAGCCGACAGGGGGCGAATCAGCCCCAGCATTTT.